This TCR beta chain originates from a study of blood T cells in healthy people across ages. For the second PCR, which ran for about 6 to 12 cycles, a sample-barcoded 5' primer and a J-beta primer mix were used. Each CDR3 protein gets one entry after TCRdb re-called the 5' RACE reads with MiXCR. The data contain 920,000 or so distinct CDR3 sequences, 45% of them seen just once; the ten biggest clones take up under 20%. This clonotype was detected only once. CDR1 MGHRA and CDR2 YSYEKL come from the germline V gene. Trimming cost V 1 base and J 2 bases, with 12 bases left between them. The CDR3 is made up of 17 amino acids.

The TCR comes from a woman aged 55-69 years in good health. The V gene is TRBV4-1, the J gene TRBJ2-6; D possibly corresponds to TRBD1 (5 bases). The sequenced sample was blood. CDR3 sequence reads: CASSQGGRRTGANVLTF. CDR3 nucleotide sequence: TGCGCCAGCAGCCAAGGGGGCAGGCGGACTGGGGCCAACGTCCTGACTTTC.